Given below is one T cell receptor beta chain in context. These data come from a study of Tregs in tolerant kidney transplant recipients. Here immunoSEQ multiplex PCR was the method, and the copy in TCRdb shows in-frame clones only, minus some. The table includes about 66,000 clones, around nine tenths detected once. Looked up from germline, CDR1 is GTSNPN and CDR2 is SVGIG (reference sequence). The V and J ends lost 0 bases and 5 bases respectively, with 10 bases between them. The CDR3 is 13 residues long. The source of this sequence is a human donor who received a combined kidney and bone marrow transplant. This chain joins TRBV30 and TRBJ1-1; D perhaps matches TRBD1 (6 bases). Specimen: CD8+ T cells from blood, collected before the transplant. CDR3 sequence: CAWSVGQKTEAFF. In DNA form, the CDR3 reads TGTGCCTGGAGTGTTGGACAGAAAACTGAAGCTTTCTTT.